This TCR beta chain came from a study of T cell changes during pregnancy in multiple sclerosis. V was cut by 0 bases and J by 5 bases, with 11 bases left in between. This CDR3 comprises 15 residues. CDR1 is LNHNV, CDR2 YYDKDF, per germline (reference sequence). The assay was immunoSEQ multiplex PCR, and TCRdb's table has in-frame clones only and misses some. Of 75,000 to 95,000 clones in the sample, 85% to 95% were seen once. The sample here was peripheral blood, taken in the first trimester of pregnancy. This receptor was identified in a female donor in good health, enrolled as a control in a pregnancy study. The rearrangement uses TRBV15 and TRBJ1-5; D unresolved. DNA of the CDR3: TGTGCCACCAGCAGAGATGACCAGGATTATCAGCCCCAGCATTTT. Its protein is CATSRDDQDYQPQHF.